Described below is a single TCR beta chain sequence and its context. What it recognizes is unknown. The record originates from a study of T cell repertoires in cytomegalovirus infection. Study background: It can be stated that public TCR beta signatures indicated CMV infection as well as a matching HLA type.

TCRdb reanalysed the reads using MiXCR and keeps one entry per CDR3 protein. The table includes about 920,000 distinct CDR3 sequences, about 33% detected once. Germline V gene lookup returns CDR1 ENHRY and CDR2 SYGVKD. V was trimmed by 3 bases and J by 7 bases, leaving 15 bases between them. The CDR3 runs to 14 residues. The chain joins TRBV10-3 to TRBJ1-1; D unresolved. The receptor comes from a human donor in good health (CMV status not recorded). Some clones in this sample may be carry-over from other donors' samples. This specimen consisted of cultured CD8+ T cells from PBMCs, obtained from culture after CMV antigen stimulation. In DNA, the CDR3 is TGTGCCATCAGTGACTTGGGCCATGGACGTGAAGCTTTCTTT. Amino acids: CAISDLGHGREAFF.